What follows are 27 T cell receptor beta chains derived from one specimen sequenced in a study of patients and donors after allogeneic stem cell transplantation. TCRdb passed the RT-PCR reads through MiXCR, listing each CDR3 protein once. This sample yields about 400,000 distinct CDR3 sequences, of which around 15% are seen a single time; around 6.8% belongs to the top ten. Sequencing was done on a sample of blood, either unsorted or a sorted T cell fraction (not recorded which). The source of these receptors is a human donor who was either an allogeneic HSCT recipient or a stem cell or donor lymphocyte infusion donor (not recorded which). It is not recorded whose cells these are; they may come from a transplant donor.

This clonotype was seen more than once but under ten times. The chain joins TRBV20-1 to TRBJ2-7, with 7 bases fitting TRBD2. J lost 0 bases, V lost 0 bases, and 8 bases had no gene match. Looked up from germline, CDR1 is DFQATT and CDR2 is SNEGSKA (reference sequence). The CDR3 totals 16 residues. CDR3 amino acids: CSAREQPGLRSYEQYF. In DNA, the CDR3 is TGCAGTGCTAGAGAACAACCGGGACTACGCTCCTACGAGCAGTACTTC.

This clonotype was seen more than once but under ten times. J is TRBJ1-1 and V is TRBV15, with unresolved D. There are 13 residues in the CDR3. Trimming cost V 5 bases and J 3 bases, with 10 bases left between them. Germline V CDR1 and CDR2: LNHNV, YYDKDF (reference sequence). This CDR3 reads CATSLNSYTEAFF. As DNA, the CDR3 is TGTGCCACCAGCCTCAATTCCTACACTGAAGCTTTCTTT. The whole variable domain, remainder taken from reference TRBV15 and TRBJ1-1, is DAMVIQNPRYQVTQFGKPVTLSCSQTLNHNVMYWYQQKSSQAPKLLFHYYDKDFNNEADTPDNFQSRRPNTSFCFLDIRSPGLGDTAMYLCATSLNSYTEAFFGQGTRLTVV.

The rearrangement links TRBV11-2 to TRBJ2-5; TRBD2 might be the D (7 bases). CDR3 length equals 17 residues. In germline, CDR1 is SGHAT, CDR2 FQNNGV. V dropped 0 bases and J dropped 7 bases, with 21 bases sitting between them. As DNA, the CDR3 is TGTGCCAGCAGCTTAGAGCCGGGGGGCTCTAGGGATAGGACCCAGTACTTC. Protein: CASSLEPGGSRDRTQYF.

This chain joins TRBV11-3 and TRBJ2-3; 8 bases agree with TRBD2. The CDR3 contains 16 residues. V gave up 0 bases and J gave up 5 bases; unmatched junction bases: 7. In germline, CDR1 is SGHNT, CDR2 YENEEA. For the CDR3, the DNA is TGTGCCAGCAGCTTAGATGGAGCGGGGGCGAGAGATACGCAGTATTTT. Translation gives CASSLDGAGARDTQYF.

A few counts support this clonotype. The CDR3 nucleotides read TGTGCCAGCAGCGTTGGACAACCGAACACTGAAGCTTTCTTT. It yields the protein CASSVGQPNTEAFF. This chain uses TRBV7-9 with TRBJ1-1; tentatively, D is TRBD1 (5 bases). Germline V gene sequence: CDR1 SEHNR, CDR2 FQNEAQ (reference sequence). Trimming pared 5 bases from V and 1 base from J, leaving 11 bases between. This CDR3 has 14 residues.

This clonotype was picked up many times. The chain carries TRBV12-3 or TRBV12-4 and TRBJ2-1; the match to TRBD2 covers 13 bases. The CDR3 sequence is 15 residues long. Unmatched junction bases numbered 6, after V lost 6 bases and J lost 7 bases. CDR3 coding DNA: TGTGCCAGCAGGCCGACGGGACTAGCGGGGAATGAGCAGTTCTTC. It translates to CASRPTGLAGNEQFF.

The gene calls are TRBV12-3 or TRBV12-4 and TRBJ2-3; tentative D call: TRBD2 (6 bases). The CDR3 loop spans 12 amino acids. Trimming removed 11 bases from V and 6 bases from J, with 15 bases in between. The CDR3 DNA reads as TGTGCCTCCCACGGGGGTAGCGATACGCAGTATTTT. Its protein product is CASHGGSDTQYF.

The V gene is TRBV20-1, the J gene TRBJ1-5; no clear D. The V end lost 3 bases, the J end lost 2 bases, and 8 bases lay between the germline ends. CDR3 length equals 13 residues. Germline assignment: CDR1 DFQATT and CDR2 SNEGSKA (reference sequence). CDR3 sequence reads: CSASFGGNQPQHF. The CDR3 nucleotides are TGCAGTGCTAGTTTCGGGGGCAATCAGCCCCAGCATTTT.

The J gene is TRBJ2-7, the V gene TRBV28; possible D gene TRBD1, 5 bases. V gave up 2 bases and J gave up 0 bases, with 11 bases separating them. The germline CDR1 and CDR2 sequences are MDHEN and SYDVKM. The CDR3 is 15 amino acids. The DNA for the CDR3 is TGTGCCAGCAGTTTACCGGCAGGGAACTCCTACGAGCAGTACTTC. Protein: CASSLPAGNSYEQYF.

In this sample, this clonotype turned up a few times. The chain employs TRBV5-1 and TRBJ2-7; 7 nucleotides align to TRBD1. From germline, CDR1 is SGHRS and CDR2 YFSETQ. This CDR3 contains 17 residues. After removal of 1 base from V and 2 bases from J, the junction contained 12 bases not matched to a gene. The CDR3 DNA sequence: TGCGCCAGCAGCTTGAGTCCCACAGGGGCTACCCCCTACGAGCAGTACTTC. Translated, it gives CASSLSPTGATPYEQYF.

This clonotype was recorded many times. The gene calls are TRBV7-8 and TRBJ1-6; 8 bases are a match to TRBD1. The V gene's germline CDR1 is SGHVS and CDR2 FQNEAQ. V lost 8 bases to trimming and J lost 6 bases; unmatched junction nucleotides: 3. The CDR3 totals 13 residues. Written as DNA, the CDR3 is TGTGCCAGCGTCACAGGGGGTAATTCACCCCTCCACTTT. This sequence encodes CASVTGGNSPLHF.

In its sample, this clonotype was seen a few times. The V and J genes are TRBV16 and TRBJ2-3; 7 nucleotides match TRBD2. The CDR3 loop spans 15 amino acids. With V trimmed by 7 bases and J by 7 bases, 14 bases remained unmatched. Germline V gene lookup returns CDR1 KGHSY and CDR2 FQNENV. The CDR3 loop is CASNPGGVLGNTQYF. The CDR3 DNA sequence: TGTGCCAGCAACCCGGGGGGAGTCCTCGGGAATACGCAGTATTTT.

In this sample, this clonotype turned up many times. The CDR3 sequence: CASSPRSGGANEQFF. The CDR3 region has the DNA TGCGCCAGCAGCCCGAGAAGCGGGGGAGCGAATGAGCAGTTCTTC. The gene calls are TRBV5-1 and TRBJ2-1, with 8 nucleotides matching TRBD2. This CDR3 contains 15 residues. V was pared by 4 bases and J by 7 bases, with 10 bases of the junction left unmatched. Germline V lookup: CDR1 SGHRS, CDR2 YFSETQ.

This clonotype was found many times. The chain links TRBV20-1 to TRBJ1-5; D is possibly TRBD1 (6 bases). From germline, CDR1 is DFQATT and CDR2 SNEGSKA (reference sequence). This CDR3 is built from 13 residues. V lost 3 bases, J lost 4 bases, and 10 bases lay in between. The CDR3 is CSARTGGNQPQHF. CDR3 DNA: TGCAGTGCTAGGACAGGCGGGAATCAGCCCCAGCATTTT.

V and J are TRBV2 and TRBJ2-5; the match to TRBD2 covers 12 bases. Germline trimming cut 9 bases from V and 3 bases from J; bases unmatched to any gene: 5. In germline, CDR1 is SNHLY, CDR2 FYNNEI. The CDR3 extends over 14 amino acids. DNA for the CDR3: TGTGCCAGGGGACTAGCGGGCATAGAAGAGACCCAGTACTTC. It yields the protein CARGLAGIEETQYF.

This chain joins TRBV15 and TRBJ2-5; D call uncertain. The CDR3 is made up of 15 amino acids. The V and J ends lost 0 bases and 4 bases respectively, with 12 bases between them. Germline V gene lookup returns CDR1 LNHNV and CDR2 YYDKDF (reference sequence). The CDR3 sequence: CATSRDSSGRETQYF. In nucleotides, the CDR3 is TGTGCCACCAGCAGAGATAGTTCCGGTAGAGAGACCCAGTACTTC.

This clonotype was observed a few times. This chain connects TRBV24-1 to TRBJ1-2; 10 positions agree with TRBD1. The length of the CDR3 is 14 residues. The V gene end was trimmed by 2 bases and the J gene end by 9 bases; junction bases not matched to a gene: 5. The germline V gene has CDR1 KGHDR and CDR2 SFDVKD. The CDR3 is CATSDWGTGARYTF. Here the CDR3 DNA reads TGTGCCACCAGTGATTGGGGGACAGGGGCCCGCTACACCTTC.

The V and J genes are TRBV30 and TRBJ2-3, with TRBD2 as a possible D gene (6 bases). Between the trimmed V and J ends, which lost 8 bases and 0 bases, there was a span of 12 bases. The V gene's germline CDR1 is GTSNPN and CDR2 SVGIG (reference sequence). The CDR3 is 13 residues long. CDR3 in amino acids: CAQIGRSTDTQYF. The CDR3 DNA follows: TGTGCCCAAATTGGGAGGAGCACAGATACGCAGTATTTT.

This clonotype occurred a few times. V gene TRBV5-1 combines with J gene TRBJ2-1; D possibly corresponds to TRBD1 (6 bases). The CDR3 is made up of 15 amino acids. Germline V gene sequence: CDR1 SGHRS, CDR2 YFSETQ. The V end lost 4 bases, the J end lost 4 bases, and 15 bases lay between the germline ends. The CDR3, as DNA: TGCGCCAGCAGCACTCCGGGACAAAAGTACAATGAGCAGTTCTTC. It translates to CASSTPGQKYNEQFF.

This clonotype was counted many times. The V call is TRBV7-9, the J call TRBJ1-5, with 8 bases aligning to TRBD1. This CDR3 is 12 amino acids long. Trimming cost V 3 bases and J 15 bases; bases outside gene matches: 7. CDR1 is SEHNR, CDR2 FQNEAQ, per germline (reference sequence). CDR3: CASSFNDRGVHF. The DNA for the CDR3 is TGTGCCAGCAGCTTCAACGACAGGGGAGTGCATTTT.

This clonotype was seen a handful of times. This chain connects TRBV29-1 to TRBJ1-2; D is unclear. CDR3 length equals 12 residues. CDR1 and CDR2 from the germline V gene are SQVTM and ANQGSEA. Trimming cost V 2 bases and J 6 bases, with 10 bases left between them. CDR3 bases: TGCAGCGTTGAATCACCGGCGAATGGCTACACCTTC. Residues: CSVESPANGYTF.

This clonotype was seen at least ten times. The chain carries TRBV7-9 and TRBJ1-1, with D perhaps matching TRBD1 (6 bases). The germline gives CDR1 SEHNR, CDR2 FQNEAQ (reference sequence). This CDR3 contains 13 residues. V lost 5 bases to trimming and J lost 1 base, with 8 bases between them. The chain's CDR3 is CASSTTGNTEAFF. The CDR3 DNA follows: TGTGCCAGCAGCACGACAGGGAACACTGAAGCTTTCTTT.

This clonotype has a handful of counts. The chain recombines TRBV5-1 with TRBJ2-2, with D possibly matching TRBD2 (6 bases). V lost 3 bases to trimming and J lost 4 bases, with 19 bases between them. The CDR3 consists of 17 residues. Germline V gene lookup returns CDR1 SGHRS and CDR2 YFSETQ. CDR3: CASSSLELLGSTGELFF. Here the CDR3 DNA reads TGCGCCAGCAGCTCGTTGGAACTCCTCGGGAGCACCGGGGAGCTGTTTTTT.

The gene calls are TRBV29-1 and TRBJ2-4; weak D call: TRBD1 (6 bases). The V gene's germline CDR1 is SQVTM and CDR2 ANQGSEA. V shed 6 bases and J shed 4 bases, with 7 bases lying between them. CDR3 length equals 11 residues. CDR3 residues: CSVGQKNIQYF. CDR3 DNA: TGCAGCGTCGGACAGAAAAACATTCAGTACTTC.

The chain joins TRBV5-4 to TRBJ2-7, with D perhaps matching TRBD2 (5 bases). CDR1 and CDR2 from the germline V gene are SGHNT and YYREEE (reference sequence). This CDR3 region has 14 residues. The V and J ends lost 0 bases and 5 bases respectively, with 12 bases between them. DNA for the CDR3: TGTGCCAGCAGCTTGGGGGTTGGACTGGACGAGCAGTACTTC. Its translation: CASSLGVGLDEQYF.

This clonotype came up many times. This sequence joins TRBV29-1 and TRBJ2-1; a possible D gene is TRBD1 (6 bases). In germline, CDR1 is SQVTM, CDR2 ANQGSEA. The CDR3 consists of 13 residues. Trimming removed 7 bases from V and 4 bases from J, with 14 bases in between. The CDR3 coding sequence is TGCAGCGCCGGACAGTTGGCTTACAATGAGCAGTTCTTC. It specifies CSAGQLAYNEQFF.

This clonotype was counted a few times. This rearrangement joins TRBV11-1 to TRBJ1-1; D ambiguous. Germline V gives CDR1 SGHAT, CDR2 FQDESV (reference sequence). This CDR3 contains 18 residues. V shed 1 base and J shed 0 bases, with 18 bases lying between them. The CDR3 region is CASSLVPVDSGMNTEAFF. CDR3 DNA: TGTGCCAGCAGCTTAGTACCGGTTGATTCCGGGATGAACACTGAAGCTTTCTTT.